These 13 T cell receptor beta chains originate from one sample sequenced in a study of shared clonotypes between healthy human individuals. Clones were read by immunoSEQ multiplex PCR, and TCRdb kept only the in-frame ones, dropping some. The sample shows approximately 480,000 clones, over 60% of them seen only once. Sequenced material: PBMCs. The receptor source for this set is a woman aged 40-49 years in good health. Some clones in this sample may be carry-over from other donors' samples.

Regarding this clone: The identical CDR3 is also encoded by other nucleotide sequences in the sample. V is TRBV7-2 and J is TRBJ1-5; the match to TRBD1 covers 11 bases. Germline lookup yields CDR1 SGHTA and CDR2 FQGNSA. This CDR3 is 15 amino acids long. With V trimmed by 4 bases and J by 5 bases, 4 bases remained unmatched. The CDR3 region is CASSSRTGGDQPQHF. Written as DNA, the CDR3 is TGTGCCAGCAGCTCGAGGACAGGGGGCGATCAGCCCCAGCATTTT.

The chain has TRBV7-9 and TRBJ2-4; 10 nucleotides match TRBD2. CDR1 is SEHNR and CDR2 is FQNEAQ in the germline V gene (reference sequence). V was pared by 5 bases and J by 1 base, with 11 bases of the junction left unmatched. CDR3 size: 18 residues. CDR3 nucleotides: TGTGCCAGCAGCATACCACCTAGCGGGAGTGGGGCCAAAAACATTCAGTACTTC. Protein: CASSIPPSGSGAKNIQYF.

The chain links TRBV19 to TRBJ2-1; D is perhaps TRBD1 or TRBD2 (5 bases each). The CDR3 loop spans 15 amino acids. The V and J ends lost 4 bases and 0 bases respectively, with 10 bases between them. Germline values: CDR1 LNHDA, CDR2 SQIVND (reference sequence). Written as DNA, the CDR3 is TGTGCCAGTAGTAGGGGGTACCTCTCCTACAATGAGCAGTTCTTC. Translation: CASSRGYLSYNEQFF.

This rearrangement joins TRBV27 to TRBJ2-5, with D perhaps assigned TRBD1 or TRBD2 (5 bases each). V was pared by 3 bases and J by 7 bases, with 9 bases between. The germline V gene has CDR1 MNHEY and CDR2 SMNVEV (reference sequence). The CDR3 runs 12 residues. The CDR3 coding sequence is TGTGCCAGCAGTTTCGTTGGGGGGACCCAGTACTTC. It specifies CASSFVGGTQYF.

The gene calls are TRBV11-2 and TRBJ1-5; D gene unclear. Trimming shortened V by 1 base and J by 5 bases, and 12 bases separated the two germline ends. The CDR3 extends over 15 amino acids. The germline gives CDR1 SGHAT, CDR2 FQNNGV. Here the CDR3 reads CASSLGRAAYQPQHF. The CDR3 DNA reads TGTGCCAGCAGCTTAGGTAGGGCGGCTTATCAGCCCCAGCATTTT.

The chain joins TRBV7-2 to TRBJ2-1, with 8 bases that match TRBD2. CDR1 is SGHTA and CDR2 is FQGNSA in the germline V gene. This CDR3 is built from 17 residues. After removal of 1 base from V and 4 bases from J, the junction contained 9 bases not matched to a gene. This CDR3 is CASSLVVSGGIYNEQFF. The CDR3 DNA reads TGTGCCAGCAGCTTAGTCGTGTCGGGAGGGATATACAATGAGCAGTTCTTC. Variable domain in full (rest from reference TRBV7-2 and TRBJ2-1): GAGVSQSPSNKVTEKGKDVELRCDPISGHTALYWYRQSLGQGLEFLIYFQGNSAPDKSGLPSDRFSAERTGGSVSTLTIQRTQQEDSAVYLCASSLVVSGGIYNEQFFGPGTRLTVL.

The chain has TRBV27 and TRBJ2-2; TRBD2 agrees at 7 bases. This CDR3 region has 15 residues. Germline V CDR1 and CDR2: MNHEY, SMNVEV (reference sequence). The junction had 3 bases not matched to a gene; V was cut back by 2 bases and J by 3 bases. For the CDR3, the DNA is TGTGCCAGCAGTTTAGGGCGGGAGCACACCGGGGAGCTGTTTTTT. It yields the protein CASSLGREHTGELFF.

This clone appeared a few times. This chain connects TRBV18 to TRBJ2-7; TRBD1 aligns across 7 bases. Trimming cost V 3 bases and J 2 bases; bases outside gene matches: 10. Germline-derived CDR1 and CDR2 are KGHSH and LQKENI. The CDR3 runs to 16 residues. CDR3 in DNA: TGTGCCAGCTCACCTCTTCCCGGGACAGCGACCTACGAGCAGTACTTC. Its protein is CASSPLPGTATYEQYF.

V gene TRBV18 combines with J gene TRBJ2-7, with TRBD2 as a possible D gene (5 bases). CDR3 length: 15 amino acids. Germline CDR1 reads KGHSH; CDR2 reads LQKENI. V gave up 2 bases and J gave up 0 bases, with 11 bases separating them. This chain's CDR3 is CASSPSGPPSYEQYF. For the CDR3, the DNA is TGTGCCAGCTCACCAAGCGGACCCCCCTCCTACGAGCAGTACTTC.

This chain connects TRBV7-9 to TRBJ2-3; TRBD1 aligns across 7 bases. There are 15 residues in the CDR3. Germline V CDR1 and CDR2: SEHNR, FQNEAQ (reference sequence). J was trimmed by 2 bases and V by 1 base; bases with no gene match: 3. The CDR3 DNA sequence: TGTGCCAGCAGCTTAGTCGGACAGGCCACAGATACGCAGTATTTT. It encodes CASSLVGQATDTQYF.

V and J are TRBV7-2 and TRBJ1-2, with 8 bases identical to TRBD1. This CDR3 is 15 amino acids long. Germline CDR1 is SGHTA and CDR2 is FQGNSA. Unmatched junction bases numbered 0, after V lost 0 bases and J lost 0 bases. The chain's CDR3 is CASSLADRANYGYTF. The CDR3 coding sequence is TGTGCCAGCAGCTTAGCGGACAGGGCTAACTATGGCTACACCTTC.

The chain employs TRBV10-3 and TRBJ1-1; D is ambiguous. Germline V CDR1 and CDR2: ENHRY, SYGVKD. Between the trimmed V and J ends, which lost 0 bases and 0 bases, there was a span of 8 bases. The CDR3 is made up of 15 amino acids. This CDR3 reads CAISESRIMNTEAFF. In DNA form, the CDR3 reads TGTGCCATCAGTGAGTCACGGATCATGAACACTGAAGCTTTCTTT.

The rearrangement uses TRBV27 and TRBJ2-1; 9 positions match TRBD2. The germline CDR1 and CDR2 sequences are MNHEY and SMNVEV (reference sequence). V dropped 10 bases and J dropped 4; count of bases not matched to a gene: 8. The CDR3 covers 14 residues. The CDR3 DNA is TGTGCCACCTTACCTAGCGGGATGTACAATGAGCAGTTCTTC. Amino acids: CATLPSGMYNEQFF.